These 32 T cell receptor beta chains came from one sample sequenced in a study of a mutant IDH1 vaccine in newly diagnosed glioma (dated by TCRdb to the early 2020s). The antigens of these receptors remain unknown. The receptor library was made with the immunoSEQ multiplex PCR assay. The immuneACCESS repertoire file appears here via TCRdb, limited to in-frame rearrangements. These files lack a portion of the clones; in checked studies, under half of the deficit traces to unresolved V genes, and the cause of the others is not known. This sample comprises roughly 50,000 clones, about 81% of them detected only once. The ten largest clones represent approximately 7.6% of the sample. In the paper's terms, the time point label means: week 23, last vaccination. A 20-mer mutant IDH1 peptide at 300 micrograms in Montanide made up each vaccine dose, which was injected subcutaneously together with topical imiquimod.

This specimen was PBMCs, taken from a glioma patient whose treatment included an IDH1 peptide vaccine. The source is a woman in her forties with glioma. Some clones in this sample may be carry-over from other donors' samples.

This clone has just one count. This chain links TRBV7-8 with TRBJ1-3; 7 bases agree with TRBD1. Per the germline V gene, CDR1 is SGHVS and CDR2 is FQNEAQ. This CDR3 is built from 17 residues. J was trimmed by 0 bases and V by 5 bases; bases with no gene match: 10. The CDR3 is CASSPRRGRSSGNTIYF. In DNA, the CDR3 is TGTGCCAGCAGCCCTAGAAGGGGGCGGAGCTCTGGAAACACCATATATTTT.

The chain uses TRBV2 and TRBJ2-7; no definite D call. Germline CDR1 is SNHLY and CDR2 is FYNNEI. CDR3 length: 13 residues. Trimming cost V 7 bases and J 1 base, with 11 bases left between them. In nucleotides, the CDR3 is TGTGCCAGCATCGTCCCCTTATCCTACGAGCAGTACTTC. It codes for CASIVPLSYEQYF.

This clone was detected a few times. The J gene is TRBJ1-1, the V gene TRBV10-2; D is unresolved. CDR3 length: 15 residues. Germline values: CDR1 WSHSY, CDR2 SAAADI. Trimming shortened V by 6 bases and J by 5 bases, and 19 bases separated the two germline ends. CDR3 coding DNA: TGCGCCAGCAGCGGCTGGGAGGCCGGTACGACTGAAGCTTTCTTT. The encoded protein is CASSGWEAGTTEAFF.

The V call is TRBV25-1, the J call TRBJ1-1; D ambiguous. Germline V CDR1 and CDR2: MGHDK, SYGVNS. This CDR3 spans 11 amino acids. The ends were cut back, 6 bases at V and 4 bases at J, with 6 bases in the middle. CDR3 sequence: CASSSLTEAFF. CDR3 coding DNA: TGTGCCAGCAGCTCCCTCACTGAAGCTTTCTTT.

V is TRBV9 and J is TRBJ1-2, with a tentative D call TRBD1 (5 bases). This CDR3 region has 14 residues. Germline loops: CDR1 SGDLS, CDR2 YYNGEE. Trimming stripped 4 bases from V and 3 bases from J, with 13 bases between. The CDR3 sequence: CASSPRAGYYGYTF. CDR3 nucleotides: TGTGCCAGCAGCCCCCGGGCAGGGTACTATGGCTACACCTTC. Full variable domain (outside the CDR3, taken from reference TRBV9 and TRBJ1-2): DSGVTQTPKHLITATGQRVTLRCSPRSGDLSVYWYQQSLDQGLQFLIQYYNGEERAKGNILERFSAQQFPDLHSELNLSSLELGDSALYFCASSPRAGYYGYTFGSGTRLTVV.

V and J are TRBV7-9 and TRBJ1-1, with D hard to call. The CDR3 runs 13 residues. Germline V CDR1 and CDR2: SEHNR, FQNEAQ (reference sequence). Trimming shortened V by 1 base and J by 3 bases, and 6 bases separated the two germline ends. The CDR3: CASSLEGDTEAFF. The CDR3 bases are TGTGCCAGCAGCTTAGAGGGTGACACTGAAGCTTTCTTT.

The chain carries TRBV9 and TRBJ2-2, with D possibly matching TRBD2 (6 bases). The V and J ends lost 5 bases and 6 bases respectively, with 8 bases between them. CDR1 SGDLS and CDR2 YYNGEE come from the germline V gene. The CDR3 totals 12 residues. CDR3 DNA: TGTGCCAGCAGGGAGGGACCCGGGGAGCTGTTTTTT. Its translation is CASREGPGELFF. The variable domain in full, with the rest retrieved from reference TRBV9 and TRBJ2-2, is DSGVTQTPKHLITATGQRVTLRCSPRSGDLSVYWYQQSLDQGLQFLIQYYNGEERAKGNILERFSAQQFPDLHSELNLSSLELGDSALYFCASREGPGELFFGEGSRLTVL.

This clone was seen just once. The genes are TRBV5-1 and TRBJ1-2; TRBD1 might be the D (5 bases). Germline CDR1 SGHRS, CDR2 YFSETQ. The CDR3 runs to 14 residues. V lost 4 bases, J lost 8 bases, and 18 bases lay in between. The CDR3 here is CASSGWTPLNGYTF. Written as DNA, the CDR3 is TGCGCCAGCAGCGGGTGGACACCTTTAAACGGCTACACCTTC.

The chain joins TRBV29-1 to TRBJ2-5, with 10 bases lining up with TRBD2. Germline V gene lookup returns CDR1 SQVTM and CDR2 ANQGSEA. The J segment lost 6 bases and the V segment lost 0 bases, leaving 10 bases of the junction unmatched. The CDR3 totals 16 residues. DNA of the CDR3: TGCAGCGTTGAAGATAGAGTAGCGGGGGGCCGGAAGACCCAGTACTTC. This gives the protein CSVEDRVAGGRKTQYF.

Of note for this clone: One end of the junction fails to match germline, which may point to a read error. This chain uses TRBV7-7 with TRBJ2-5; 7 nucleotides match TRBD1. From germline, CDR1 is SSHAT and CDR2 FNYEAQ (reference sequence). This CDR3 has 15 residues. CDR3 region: CASSLGPDRAETQYF. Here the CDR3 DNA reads TGTGCTAGCAGCTTAGGCCCCGACAGGGCAGAGACCCAGTACTTC. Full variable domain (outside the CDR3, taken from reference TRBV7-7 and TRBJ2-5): GAGVSQSPRYKVTKRGQDVTLRCDPISSHATLYWYQQALGQGPEFLTYFNYEAQPDKSGLPSDRFSAERPEGSISTLTIQRTEQRDSAMYRCASSLGPDRAETQYFGPGTRLLVL.

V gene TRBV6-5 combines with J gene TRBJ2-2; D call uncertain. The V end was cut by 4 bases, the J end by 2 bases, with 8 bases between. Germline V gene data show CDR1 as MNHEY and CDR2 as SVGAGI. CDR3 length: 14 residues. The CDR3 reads CASSWILNTGELFF. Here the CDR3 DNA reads TGTGCCAGCAGTTGGATCCTAAACACCGGGGAGCTGTTTTTT.

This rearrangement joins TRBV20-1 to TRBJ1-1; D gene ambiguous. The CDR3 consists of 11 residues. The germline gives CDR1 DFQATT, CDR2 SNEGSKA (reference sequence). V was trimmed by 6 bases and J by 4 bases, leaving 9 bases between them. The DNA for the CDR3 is TGCAGTGCCCGAGAGGCCACTGAAGCTTTCTTT. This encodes CSAREATEAFF.

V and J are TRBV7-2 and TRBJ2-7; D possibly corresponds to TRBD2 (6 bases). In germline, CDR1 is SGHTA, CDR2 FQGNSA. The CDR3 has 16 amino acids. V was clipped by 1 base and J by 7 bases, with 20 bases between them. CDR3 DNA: TGTGCCAGCAGCTTAGGAGGTGCGGGCGGGGTAGGTGAGCAGTACTTC. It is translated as CASSLGGAGGVGEQYF.

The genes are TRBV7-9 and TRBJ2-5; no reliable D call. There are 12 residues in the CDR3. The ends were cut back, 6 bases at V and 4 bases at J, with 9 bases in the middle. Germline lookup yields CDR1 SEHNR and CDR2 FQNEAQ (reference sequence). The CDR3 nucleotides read TGTGCCAGCAGTCACTATGGAGAGACCCAGTACTTC. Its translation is CASSHYGETQYF.

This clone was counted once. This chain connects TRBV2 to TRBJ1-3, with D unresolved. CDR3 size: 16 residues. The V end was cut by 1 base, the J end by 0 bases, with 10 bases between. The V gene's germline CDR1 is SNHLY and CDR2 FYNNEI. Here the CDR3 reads CASSEVVGISGNTIYF. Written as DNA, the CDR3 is TGTGCCAGCAGTGAAGTCGTGGGCATCTCTGGAAACACCATATATTTT.

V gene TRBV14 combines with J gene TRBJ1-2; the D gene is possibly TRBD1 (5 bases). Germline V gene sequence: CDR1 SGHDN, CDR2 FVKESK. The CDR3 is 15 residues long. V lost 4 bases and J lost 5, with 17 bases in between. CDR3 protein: CASSLQGARGYGYTF. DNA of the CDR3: TGTGCCAGCAGCCTGCAAGGGGCCCGGGGATATGGCTACACCTTC.

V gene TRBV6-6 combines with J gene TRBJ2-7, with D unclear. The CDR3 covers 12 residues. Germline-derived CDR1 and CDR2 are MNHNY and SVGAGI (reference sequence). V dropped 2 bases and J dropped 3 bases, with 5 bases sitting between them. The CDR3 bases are TGTGCCAGCAGTTACGGGCGCTACGAGCAGTACTTC. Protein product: CASSYGRYEQYF.

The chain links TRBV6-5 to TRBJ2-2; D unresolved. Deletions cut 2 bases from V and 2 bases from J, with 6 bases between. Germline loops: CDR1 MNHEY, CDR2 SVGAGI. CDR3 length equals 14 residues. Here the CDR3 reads CASSYLTNTGELFF. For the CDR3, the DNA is TGTGCCAGCAGTTACCTAACTAACACCGGGGAGCTGTTTTTT.

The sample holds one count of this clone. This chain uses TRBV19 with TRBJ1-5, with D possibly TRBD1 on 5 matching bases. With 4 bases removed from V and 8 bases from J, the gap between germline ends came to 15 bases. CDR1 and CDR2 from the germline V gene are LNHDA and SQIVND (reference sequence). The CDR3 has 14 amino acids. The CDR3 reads CASSTGGWGKPQHF. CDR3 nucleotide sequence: TGTGCCAGTAGTACCGGGGGTTGGGGAAAGCCCCAGCATTTT.

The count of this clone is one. Written as DNA, the CDR3 is TGTGCCAGCAGCGTACGGGGGGTTGACGATACGCAGTATTTT. Its translation is CASSVRGVDDTQYF. The chain uses TRBV9 and TRBJ2-3; 7 nucleotides match TRBD2. This CDR3 spans 14 amino acids. Germline V CDR1 and CDR2: SGDLS, YYNGEE. Unmatched junction bases numbered 5, after V lost 1 base and J lost 6 bases.

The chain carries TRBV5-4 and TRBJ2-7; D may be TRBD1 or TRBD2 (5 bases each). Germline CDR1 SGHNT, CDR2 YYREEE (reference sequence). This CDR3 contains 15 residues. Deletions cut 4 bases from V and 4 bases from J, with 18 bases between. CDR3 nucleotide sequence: TGTGCCAGCAGCGAGGCGCCGGGACGTTCGTACGAGCAGTACTTC. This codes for CASSEAPGRSYEQYF. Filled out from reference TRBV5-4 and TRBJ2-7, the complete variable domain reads ETGVTQSPTHLIKTRGQQVTLRCSSQSGHNTVSWYQQALGQGPQFIFQYYREEENGRGNFPPRFSGLQFPNYSSELNVNALELDDSALYLCASSEAPGRSYEQYFGPGTRLTVT.

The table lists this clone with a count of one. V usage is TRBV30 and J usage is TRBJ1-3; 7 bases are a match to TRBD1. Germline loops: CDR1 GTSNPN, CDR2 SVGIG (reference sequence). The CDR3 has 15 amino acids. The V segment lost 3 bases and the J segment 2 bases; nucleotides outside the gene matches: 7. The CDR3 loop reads CAWSGDSSPGNTIYF. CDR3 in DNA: TGTGCCTGGAGCGGGGACAGCTCGCCTGGAAACACCATATATTTT.

CDR3 residues: CASSLLAGGQGQFF. Written as DNA, the CDR3 is TGCGCCAGCAGCTTGCTAGCGGGGGGGCAAGGGCAGTTCTTC. The gene calls are TRBV5-1 and TRBJ2-1, with TRBD2 matching 12 bases. The length of the CDR3 is 14 residues. Germline V gene lookup returns CDR1 SGHRS and CDR2 YFSETQ. Trimming cost V 1 base and J 12 bases; bases outside gene matches: 5.

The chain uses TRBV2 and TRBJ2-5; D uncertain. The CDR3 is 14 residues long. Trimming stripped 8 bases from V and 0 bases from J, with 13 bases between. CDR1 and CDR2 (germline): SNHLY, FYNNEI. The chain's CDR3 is CASGLAIYQETQYF. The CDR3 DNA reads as TGTGCCAGCGGTTTGGCTATATACCAAGAGACCCAGTACTTC.

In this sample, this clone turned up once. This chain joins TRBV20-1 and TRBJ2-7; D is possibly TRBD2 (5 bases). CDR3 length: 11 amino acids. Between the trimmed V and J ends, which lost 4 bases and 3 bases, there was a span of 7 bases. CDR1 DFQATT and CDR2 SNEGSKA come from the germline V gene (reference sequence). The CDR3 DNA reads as TGCAGTGCTATCGGGGACTACGAGCAGTACTTC. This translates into CSAIGDYEQYF.

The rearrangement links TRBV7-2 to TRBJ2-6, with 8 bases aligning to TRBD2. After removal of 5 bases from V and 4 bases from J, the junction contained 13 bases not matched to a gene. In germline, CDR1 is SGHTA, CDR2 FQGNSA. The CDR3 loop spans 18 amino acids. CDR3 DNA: TGTGCCAGCAGCCCTGTCGGGGGGGCGGGTTCCGGGGCCAACGTCCTGACTTTC. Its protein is CASSPVGGAGSGANVLTF.

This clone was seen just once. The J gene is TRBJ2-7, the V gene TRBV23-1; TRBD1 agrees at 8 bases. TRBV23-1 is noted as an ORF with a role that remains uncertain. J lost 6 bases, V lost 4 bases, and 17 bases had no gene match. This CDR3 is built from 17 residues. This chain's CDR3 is CASSPLGTGGFPVEQYF. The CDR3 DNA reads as TGCGCCAGCAGTCCACTCGGGACAGGCGGTTTCCCCGTCGAGCAGTACTTC.

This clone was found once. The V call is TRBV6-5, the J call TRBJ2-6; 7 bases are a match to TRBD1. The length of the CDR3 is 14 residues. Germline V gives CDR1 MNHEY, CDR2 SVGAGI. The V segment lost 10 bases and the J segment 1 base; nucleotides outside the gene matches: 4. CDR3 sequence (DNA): TGTGCCACCTCCAGGGGGTCTGGGGCCAACGTCCTGACTTTC. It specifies CATSRGSGANVLTF.

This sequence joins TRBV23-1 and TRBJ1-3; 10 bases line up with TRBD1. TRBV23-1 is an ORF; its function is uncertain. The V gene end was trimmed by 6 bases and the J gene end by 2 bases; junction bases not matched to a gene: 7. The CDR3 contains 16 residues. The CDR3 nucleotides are TGCGCCAGCAGACCGGGACAGGGGTCCCCTGGAAACACCATATATTTT. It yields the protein CASRPGQGSPGNTIYF.

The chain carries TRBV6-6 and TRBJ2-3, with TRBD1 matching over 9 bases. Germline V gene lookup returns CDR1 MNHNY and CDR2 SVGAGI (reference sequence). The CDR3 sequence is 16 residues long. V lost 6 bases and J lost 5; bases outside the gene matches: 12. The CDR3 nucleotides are TGTGCCAGCAGCCTGTATAGAGGGACAGGGAGAGATACGCAGTATTTT. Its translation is CASSLYRGTGRDTQYF.

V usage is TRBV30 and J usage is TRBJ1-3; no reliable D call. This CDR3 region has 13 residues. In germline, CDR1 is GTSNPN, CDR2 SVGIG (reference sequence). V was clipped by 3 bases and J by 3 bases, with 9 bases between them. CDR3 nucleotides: TGTGCCTGGAGAACACGCGGTGGAAACACCATATATTTT. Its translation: CAWRTRGGNTIYF. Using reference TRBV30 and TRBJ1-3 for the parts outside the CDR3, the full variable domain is SQTIHQWPATLVQPVGSPLSLECTVEGTSNPNLYWYRQAAGRGLQLLFYSVGIGQISSEVPQNLSASRPQDRQFILSSKKLLLSDSGFYLCAWRTRGGNTIYFGEGSWLTVV.

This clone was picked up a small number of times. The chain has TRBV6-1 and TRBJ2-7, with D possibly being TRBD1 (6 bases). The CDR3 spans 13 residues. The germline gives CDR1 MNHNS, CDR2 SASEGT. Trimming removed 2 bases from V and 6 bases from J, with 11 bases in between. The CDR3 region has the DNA TGTGCCAGCAGTGAATGGGGGCAACGCGAGCAGTACTTC. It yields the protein CASSEWGQREQYF.